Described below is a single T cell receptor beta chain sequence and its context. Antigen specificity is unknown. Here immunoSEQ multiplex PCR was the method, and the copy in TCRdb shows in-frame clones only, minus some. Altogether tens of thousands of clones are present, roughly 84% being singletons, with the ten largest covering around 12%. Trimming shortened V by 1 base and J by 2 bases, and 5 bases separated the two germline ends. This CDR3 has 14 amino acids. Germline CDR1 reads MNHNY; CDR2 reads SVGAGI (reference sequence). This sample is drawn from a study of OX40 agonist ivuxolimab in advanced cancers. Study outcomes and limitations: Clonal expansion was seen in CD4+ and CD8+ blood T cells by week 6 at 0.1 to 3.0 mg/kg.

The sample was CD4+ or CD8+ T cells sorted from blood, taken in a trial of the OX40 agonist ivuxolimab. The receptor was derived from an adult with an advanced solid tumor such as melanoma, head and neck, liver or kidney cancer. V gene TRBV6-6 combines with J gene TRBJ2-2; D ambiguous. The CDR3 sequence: CASSYFSNTGELFF. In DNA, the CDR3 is TGTGCCAGCAGTTACTTCAGTAACACCGGGGAGCTGTTTTTT.